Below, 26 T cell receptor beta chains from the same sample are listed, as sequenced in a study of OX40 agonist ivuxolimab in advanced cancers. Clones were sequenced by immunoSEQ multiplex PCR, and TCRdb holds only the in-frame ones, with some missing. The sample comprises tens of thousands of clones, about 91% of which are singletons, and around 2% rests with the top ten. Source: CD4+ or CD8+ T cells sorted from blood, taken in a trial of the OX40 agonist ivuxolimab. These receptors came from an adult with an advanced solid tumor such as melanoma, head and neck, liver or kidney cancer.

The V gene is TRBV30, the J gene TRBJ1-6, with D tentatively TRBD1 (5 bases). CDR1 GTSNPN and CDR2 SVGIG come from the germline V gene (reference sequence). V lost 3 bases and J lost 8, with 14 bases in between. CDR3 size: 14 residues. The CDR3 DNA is TGTGCCTGGAGCGACGGGGGTGGGGATTCACCCCTCCACTTT. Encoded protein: CAWSDGGGDSPLHF.

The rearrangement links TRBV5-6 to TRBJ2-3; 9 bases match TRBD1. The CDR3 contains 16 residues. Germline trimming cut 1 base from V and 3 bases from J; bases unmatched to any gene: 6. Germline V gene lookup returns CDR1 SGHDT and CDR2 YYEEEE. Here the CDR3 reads CASSLRWDRATDTQYF. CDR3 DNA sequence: TGTGCCAGCAGCTTGCGTTGGGACAGGGCGACAGATACGCAGTATTTT.

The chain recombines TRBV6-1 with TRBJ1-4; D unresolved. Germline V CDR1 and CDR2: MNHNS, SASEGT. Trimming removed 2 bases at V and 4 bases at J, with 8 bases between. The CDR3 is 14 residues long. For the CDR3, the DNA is TGTGCCAGCAGTGAATTGGATTTTAATGAAAAACTGTTTTTT. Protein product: CASSELDFNEKLFF.

The CDR3 protein is CASSEAGPIQETQYF. CDR3 in DNA: TGTGCCAGCAGTGAAGCGGGACCGATCCAAGAGACCCAGTACTTC. The chain recombines TRBV2 with TRBJ2-5, with D perhaps matching TRBD1 or TRBD2 (5 bases each). This CDR3 has 15 amino acids. Trimming stripped 0 bases from V and 1 base from J, with 9 bases between. Germline V CDR1 and CDR2: SNHLY, FYNNEI. Variable domain in full (rest from reference TRBV2 and TRBJ2-5): EPEVTQTPSHQVTQMGQEVILRCVPISNHLYFYWYRQILGQKVEFLVSFYNNEISEKSEIFDDQFSVERPDGSNFTLKIRSTKLEDSAMYFCASSEAGPIQETQYFGPGTRLLVL.

The CDR3 DNA is TGTGCCAGCAGTTACGGGACAGAAAGTCAGCCCCAGCATTTT. Amino acids: CASSYGTESQPQHF. V usage is TRBV6-6 and J usage is TRBJ1-5; TRBD1 aligns across 7 bases. V lost 2 bases, J lost 6 bases, and 4 bases stayed unmatched. The CDR3 contains 14 residues. The V gene's germline CDR1 is MNHNY and CDR2 SVGAGI (reference sequence).

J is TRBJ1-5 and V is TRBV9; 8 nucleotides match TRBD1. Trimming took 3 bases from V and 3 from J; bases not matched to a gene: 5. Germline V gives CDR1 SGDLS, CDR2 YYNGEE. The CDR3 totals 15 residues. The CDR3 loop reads CASSETGDFNQPQHF. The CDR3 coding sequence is TGTGCCAGCAGCGAGACAGGGGATTTCAATCAGCCCCAGCATTTT.

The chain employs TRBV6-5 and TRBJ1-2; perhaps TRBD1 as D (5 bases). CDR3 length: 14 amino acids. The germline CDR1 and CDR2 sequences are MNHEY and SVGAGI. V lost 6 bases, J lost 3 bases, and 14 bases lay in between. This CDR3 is CASRTLDRDYGYTF. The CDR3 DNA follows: TGTGCCAGCAGGACCCTCGACAGAGACTATGGCTACACCTTC.

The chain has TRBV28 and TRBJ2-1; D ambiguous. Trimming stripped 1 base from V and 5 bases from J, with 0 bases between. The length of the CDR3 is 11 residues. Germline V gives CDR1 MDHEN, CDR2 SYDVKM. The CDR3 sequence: CASSLYNEQFF. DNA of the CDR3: TGTGCCAGCAGTTTATACAATGAGCAGTTCTTC. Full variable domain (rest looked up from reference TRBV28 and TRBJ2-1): DVKVTQSSRYLVKRTGEKVFLECVQDMDHENMFWYRQDPGLGLRLIYFSYDVKMKEKGDIPEGYSVSREKKERFSLILESASTNQTSMYLCASSLYNEQFFGPGTRLTVL.

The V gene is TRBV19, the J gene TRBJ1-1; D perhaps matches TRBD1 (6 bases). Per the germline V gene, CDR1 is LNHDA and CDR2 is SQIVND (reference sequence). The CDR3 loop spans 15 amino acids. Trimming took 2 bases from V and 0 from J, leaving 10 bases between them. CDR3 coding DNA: TGTGCCAGTAGTATAACACAGGGCCTGAACACTGAAGCTTTCTTT. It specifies CASSITQGLNTEAFF.

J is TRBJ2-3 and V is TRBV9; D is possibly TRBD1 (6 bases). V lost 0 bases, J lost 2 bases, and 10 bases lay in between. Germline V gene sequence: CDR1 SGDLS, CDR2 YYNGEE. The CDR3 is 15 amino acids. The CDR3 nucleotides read TGTGCCAGCAGCGTAGGGGCAGGGGACACAGATACGCAGTATTTT. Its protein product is CASSVGAGDTDTQYF.

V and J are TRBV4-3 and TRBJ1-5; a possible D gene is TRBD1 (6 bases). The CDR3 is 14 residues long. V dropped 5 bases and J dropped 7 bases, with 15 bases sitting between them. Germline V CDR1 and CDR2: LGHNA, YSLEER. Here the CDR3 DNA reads TGCGCCAGCAGCTCATCTCACAGGGAACAGCCCCAGCATTTT. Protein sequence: CASSSSHREQPQHF.

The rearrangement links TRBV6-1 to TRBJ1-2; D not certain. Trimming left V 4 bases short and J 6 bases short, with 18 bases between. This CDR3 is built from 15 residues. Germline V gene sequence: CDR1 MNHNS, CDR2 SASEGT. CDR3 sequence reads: CASSAYPQPLDGYTF. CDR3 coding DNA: TGTGCCAGCAGTGCGTATCCCCAGCCCCTGGATGGCTACACCTTC.

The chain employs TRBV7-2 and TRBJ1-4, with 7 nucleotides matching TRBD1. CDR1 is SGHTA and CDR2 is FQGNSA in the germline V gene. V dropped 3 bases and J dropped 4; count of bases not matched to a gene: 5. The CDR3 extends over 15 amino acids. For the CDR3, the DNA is TGTGCCAGCAGCTTCGAAGGACAGGTTAATGAAAAACTGTTTTTT. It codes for CASSFEGQVNEKLFF.

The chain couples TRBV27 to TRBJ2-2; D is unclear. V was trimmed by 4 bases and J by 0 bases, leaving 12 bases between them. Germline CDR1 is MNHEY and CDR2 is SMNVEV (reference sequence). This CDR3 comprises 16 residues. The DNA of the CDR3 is TGTGCCAGCAGTTGGTATAGGGCGGCGAACACCGGGGAGCTGTTTTTT. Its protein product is CASSWYRAANTGELFF.

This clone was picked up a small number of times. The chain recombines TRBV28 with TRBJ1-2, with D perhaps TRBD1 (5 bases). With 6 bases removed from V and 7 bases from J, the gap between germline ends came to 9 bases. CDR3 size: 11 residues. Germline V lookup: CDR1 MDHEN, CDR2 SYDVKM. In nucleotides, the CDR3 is TGTGCCAGCAGCCACCAGGGTGGCTACACCTTC. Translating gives CASSHQGGYTF.

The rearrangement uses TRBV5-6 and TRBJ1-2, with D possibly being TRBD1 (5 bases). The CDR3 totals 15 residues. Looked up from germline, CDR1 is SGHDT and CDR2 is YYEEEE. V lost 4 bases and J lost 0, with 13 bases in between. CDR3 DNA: TGTGCCAGCAGCACAGACAGTTATTCTAACTATGGCTACACCTTC. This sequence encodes CASSTDSYSNYGYTF.

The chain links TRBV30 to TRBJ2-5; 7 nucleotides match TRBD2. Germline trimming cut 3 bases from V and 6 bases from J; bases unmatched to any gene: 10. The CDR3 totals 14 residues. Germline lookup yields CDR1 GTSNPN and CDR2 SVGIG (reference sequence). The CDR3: CAWRAGPLVKTQYF. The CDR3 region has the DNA TGTGCCTGGAGAGCGGGACCGCTGGTCAAGACCCAGTACTTC. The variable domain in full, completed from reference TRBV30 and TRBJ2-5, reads SQTIHQWPATLVQPVGSPLSLECTVEGTSNPNLYWYRQAAGRGLQLLFYSVGIGQISSEVPQNLSASRPQDRQFILSSKKLLLSDSGFYLCAWRAGPLVKTQYFGPGTRLLVL.

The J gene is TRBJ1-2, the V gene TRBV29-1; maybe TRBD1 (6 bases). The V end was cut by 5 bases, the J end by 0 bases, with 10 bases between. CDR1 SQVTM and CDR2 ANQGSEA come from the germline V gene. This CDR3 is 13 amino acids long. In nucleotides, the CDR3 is TGCAGCGTTAGGACAGAGACTAACTATGGCTACACCTTC. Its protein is CSVRTETNYGYTF.

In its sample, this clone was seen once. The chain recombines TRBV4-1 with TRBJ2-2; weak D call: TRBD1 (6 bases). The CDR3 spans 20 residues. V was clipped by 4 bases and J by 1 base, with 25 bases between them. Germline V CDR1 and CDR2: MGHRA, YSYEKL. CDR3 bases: TGCGCCAGCAGCCCCACAGACACGGCAGGGGCGCGCTTGAACACCGGGGAGCTGTTTTTT. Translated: CASSPTDTAGARLNTGELFF.

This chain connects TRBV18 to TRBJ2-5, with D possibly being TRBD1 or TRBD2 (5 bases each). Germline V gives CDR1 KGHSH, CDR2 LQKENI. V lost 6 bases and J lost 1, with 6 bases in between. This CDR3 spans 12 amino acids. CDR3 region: CASSGTQETQYF. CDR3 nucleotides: TGTGCCAGCTCGGGGACCCAAGAGACCCAGTACTTC.

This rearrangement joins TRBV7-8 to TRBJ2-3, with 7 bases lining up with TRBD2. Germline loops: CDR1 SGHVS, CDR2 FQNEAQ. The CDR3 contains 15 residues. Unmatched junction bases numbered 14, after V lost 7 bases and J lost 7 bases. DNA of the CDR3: TGTGCCAGCACCCTATCTAGCGGATTACCCTATACGCAGTATTTT. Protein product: CASTLSSGLPYTQYF.

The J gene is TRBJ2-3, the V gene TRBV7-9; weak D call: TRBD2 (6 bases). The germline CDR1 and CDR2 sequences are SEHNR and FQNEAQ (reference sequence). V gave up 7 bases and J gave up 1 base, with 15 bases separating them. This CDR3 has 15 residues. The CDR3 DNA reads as TGTGCCAGCACCTCCCTGGCTAGCGGCACAGATACGCAGTATTTT. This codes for CASTSLASGTDTQYF.

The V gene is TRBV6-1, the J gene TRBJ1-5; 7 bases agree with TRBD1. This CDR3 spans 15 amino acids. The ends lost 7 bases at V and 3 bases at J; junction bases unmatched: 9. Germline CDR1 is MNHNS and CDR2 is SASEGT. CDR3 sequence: CASILDRRDNQPQHF. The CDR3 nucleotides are TGTGCCAGCATCTTGGACAGGAGGGACAATCAGCCCCAGCATTTT.

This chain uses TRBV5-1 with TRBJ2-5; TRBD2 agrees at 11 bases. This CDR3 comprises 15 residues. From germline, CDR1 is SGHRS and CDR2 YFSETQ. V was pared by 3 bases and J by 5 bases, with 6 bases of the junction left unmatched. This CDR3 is CASSSTSGSSETQYF. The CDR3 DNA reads TGCGCCAGCAGCTCAACTAGCGGGAGCTCGGAGACCCAGTACTTC. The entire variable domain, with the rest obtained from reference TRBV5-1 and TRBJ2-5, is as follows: KAGVTQTPRYLIKTRGQQVTLSCSPISGHRSVSWYQQTPGQGLQFLFEYFSETQRNKGNFPGRFSGRQFSNSRSEMNVSTLELGDSALYLCASSSTSGSSETQYFGPGTRLLVL.

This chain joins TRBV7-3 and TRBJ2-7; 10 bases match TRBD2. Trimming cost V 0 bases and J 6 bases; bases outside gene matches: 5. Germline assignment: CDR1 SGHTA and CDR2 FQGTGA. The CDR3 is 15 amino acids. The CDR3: CASSLTQREGTEQYF. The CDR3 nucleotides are TGTGCCAGCAGCTTAACACAGCGGGAGGGAACCGAGCAGTACTTC.

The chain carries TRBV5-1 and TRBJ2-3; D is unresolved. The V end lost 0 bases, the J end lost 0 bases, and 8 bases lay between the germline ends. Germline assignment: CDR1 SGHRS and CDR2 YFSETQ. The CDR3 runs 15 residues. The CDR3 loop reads CASSLGVTSTDTQYF. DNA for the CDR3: TGCGCCAGCAGCTTGGGCGTTACTAGCACAGATACGCAGTATTTT.